One and the same sample provided the 2 T cell receptor beta chains below, sequenced in a study of blood T cell repertoires in COVID-19 (dated by TCRdb to the early 2020s). The receptor library was made with the immunoSEQ multiplex PCR assay. What TCRdb holds here is the immuneACCESS table cut down to in-frame rearrangements. Part of the clones is not present; checked against another copy, under half of the missing clones reflect an unresolved V gene, and the others are unexplained. The sample table contains tens of thousands of clones; only one count was recorded for over 80% of them. In total, the top ten clones hold 15% to 20% of the sample. Sequencing was performed on peripheral blood. The receptors here all came from a woman of 80 years or more with active or convalescent COVID-19.

The chain couples TRBV4-1 to TRBJ2-7; TRBD1 agrees at 7 bases. CDR3 length: 13 amino acids. The junction had 4 bases not matched to a gene; V was cut back by 5 bases and J by 3 bases. Per the germline V gene, CDR1 is MGHRA and CDR2 is YSYEKL. CDR3 coding DNA: TGCGCCAGCAGCGCCCGGGACAGCTACGAGCAGTACTTC. Amino acids: CASSARDSYEQYF.

This clone was observed a few times. This chain links TRBV2 with TRBJ1-5, with 7 bases that match TRBD1. V was pared by 7 bases and J by 3 bases, with 3 bases of the junction left unmatched. The CDR3 length is 13 residues. The germline V gene encodes CDR1 SNHLY and CDR2 FYNNEI. The CDR3 spells CASKGQINQPQHF. The CDR3 coding sequence is TGTGCCAGCAAGGGACAGATCAATCAGCCCCAGCATTTT. The full variable domain, its missing parts supplied by reference TRBV2 and TRBJ1-5, is EPEVTQTPSHQVTQMGQEVILRCVPISNHLYFYWYRQILGQKVEFLVSFYNNEISEKSEIFDDQFSVERPDGSNFTLKIRSTKLEDSAMYFCASKGQINQPQHFGDGTRLSIL.